What follows are 18 T cell receptor beta chains derived from one specimen sequenced in a study of blood T cell repertoires in COVID-19. Clones were sequenced by immunoSEQ multiplex PCR, and TCRdb holds only the in-frame ones, with some missing. Of about 240,000 clones in the sample, approximately 86% were seen once. The sequencing sample was made of peripheral blood. These receptors came from a man in his 60s who had recovered from COVID-19.

This rearrangement joins TRBV7-8 to TRBJ2-1; 10 bases agree with TRBD1. The CDR3 totals 15 residues. Germline lookup yields CDR1 SGHVS and CDR2 FQNEAQ. Germline trimming cut 4 bases from V and 5 bases from J; bases unmatched to any gene: 5. CDR3 sequence (DNA): TGTGCCAGCAGCTCGGGGACAGGGGACCACAATGAGCAGTTCTTC. This translates into CASSSGTGDHNEQFF.

V is TRBV27 and J is TRBJ1-5; 7 bases match TRBD1. The CDR3 consists of 16 residues. CDR1 MNHEY and CDR2 SMNVEV come from the germline V gene (reference sequence). The V and J ends lost 5 bases and 2 bases, in that order; junction bases with no gene match: 9. CDR3 sequence reads: CASSPLTGYRNQPQHF. The CDR3 region has the DNA TGTGCCAGCAGTCCTCTGACAGGGTATCGCAATCAGCCCCAGCATTTT.

The V gene is TRBV5-8, the J gene TRBJ1-2; 8 bases match TRBD1. This CDR3 spans 14 amino acids. Germline CDR1 SGHTS, CDR2 YDEGEE. V lost 4 bases, J lost 4 bases, and 6 bases stayed unmatched. CDR3: CASSPLDRAYGYTF. The CDR3 nucleotides read TGTGCCAGCAGCCCTCTGGACAGGGCCTATGGCTACACCTTC.

V is TRBV6-1 and J is TRBJ2-5, with TRBD1 matching 7 bases. The CDR3 is made up of 16 amino acids. Trimming took 4 bases from V and 1 from J; bases not matched to a gene: 9. CDR1 and CDR2 (germline): MNHNS, SASEGT. In DNA form, the CDR3 reads TGTGCCAGCAGTGTTTTGACAGGGTCCCCCCAAGAGACCCAGTACTTC. This gives the protein CASSVLTGSPQETQYF.

V is TRBV18 and J is TRBJ1-3, with TRBD1 matching 7 bases. V gave up 5 bases and J gave up 5 bases; unmatched junction bases: 6. Germline-derived CDR1 and CDR2 are KGHSH and LQKENI. The length of the CDR3 is 14 residues. The CDR3 bases are TGTGCCAGCTCAAGCGCGGGACAGCGAAACACCATATATTTT. Its protein product is CASSSAGQRNTIYF.

This chain links TRBV5-1 with TRBJ2-2; 8 nucleotides agree with TRBD1. The CDR3 has 17 amino acids. Germline-derived CDR1 and CDR2 are SGHRS and YFSETQ. V shed 0 bases, J shed 6 bases, and the junction held 10 bases outside the gene matches. The CDR3 coding sequence is TGCGCCAGCAGCTTGGCCCCGGACAGGGTAGGGTCCGGGGAGCTGTTTTTT. Translated, it gives CASSLAPDRVGSGELFF.

J is TRBJ1-2 and V is TRBV2; 8 positions agree with TRBD1. The CDR3 is 20 residues long. In germline, CDR1 is SNHLY, CDR2 FYNNEI. V dropped 2 bases and J dropped 1; count of bases not matched to a gene: 18. DNA of the CDR3: TGTGCCAGCAGTGAAAGCCGGTCCCCGGGACAGGACACTTTTAACTATGGCTACACCTTC. It translates to CASSESRSPGQDTFNYGYTF.

The chain couples TRBV19 to TRBJ2-6, with a tentative D call TRBD1 (5 bases). V dropped 2 bases and J dropped 0 bases, with 14 bases sitting between them. Germline V gives CDR1 LNHDA, CDR2 SQIVND (reference sequence). CDR3 length equals 18 residues. CDR3 DNA: TGTGCCAGTAGTATAAGGCCAGGGTTGAGCTCTGGGGCCAACGTCCTGACTTTC. Its protein product is CASSIRPGLSSGANVLTF.

The V call is TRBV25-1, the J call TRBJ2-5; D gene ambiguous. CDR3 size: 14 residues. Germline V gene data show CDR1 as MGHDK and CDR2 as SYGVNS. With 0 bases removed from V and 1 base from J, the gap between germline ends came to 6 bases. The chain's CDR3 is CASSEYVAQETQYF. The CDR3 nucleotides are TGTGCCAGCAGTGAATATGTGGCCCAAGAGACCCAGTACTTC.

This chain joins TRBV24-1 and TRBJ1-5; the match to TRBD1 covers 7 bases. Germline CDR1 and CDR2: KGHDR and SFDVKD. With V trimmed by 7 bases and J by 1 base, 18 bases remained unmatched. The CDR3 contains 19 residues. The CDR3 nucleotides are TGTGCCACCAGCTCAAGTCTATCCCGGGACAGAAAAAGCAATCAGCCCCAGCATTTT. It codes for CATSSSLSRDRKSNQPQHF.

This clone was seen a few times. The J gene is TRBJ1-1, the V gene TRBV3-1 (or the pseudogene TRBV3-2), with D tentatively TRBD1 (5 bases). Germline V lookup: CDR1 LGHDT, CDR2 YNNKEL (reference sequence). This CDR3 is built from 15 residues. The ends were cut back, 0 bases at V and 1 base at J, with 9 bases in the middle. The CDR3 DNA reads TGTGCCAGCAGCCAAGACAGGGTGGCGAACACTGAAGCTTTCTTT. Protein product: CASSQDRVANTEAFF.

The V call is TRBV7-6, the J call TRBJ2-4; D is unresolved. Looked up from germline, CDR1 is SGHVS and CDR2 is FNYEAQ. The length of the CDR3 is 14 residues. V lost 5 bases, J lost 6 bases, and 14 bases lay in between. The CDR3 coding sequence is TGTGCCAGCAGCCCCAGGCCCAGGTTAAACATTCAGTACTTC. It codes for CASSPRPRLNIQYF.

The V gene is TRBV6-5, the J gene TRBJ1-2; possibly TRBD1 for D (5 bases). Germline CDR1 reads MNHEY; CDR2 reads SVGAGI. This CDR3 region has 15 residues. Trimming cost V 7 bases and J 2 bases, with 17 bases left between them. CDR3 in DNA: TGTGCCAGCATTTTGCAGACAGCTCTAAACTATGGCTACACCTTC. As protein: CASILQTALNYGYTF.

The J gene is TRBJ2-7, the V gene TRBV3-1 (or the pseudogene TRBV3-2), with 9 nucleotides matching TRBD1. Germline V gives CDR1 LGHDT, CDR2 YNNKEL (reference sequence). V gave up 1 base and J gave up 0 bases; unmatched junction bases: 7. The CDR3 runs to 17 residues. CDR3 in DNA: TGTGCCAGCAGCCAAGCCCATGACAGGGGGGGCTCCTACGAGCAGTACTTC. Its translation is CASSQAHDRGGSYEQYF.

This chain connects TRBV11-2 to TRBJ2-2; no clear D. The germline V and J ends were trimmed by 5 bases and 2 bases, with 9 bases remaining between them. Germline CDR1 and CDR2: SGHAT and FQNNGV. The CDR3 consists of 14 residues. The CDR3 loop is CASSPVFNTGELFF. Written as DNA, the CDR3 is TGTGCCAGCAGCCCTGTGTTTAACACCGGGGAGCTGTTTTTT.

This clone was picked up one time. The genes are TRBV9 and TRBJ1-2; maybe TRBD1 (6 bases). The CDR3 length is 15 residues. Germline loops: CDR1 SGDLS, CDR2 YYNGEE. The V end was cut by 0 bases, the J end by 4 bases, with 13 bases between. The CDR3 reads CASSVDPGAVYGYTF. CDR3 DNA: TGTGCCAGCAGCGTAGATCCAGGGGCGGTCTATGGCTACACCTTC. Full variable domain (missing parts from reference TRBV9 and TRBJ1-2): DSGVTQTPKHLITATGQRVTLRCSPRSGDLSVYWYQQSLDQGLQFLIQYYNGEERAKGNILERFSAQQFPDLHSELNLSSLELGDSALYFCASSVDPGAVYGYTFGSGTRLTVV.

The rearrangement links TRBV6-5 to TRBJ1-2; TRBD1 aligns across 11 bases. The CDR3 has 13 residues. Germline trimming cut 7 bases from V and 7 bases from J; bases unmatched to any gene: 5. CDR1 and CDR2 (germline): MNHEY, SVGAGI. CDR3 in amino acids: CASMGQGVAGYTF. In DNA, the CDR3 is TGTGCCAGCATGGGACAGGGGGTGGCTGGCTACACCTTC.

This clone has a single count. V is TRBV2 and J is TRBJ1-4, with D unresolved. The CDR3 spans 11 residues. V lost 7 bases and J 7 bases, leaving 7 bases between the germline ends. Per the germline V gene, CDR1 is SNHLY and CDR2 is FYNNEI. CDR3: CASNIFEKLFF. Here the CDR3 DNA reads TGTGCCAGCAATATTTTTGAAAAACTGTTTTTT.